This TCR beta chain was identified during a study of siplizumab effects on memory and regulatory T cells (dated by TCRdb to the late 2010s). About the study as a whole: The study looked at the effect of siplizumab, an anti-CD2 antibody, on alloreactive T-cell subsets in allogeneic mixed lymphocyte reactions made from human PBMCs.

Libraries were prepared through the immunoSEQ multiplex PCR assay. The deep sequencing platform assayed around 95,000 TCR templates per sample. Genomic DNA extracted from sorted T cells was used for TCRbeta CDR3 sequencing. Turning to the authors' computational methods: The R programming language was used for clonal analysis of TCRbeta CDR3 data. Comparing unstimulated samples against CFSE-low samples taken after the reaction was how alloreactive CD4+ and CD8+ clones were defined. Regulatory or non-regulatory origin was assigned to alloreactive CD4+ clones by matching of sequences to sorted unstimulated Treg and non-Treg repertoires. Entries here come from immuneACCESS through TCRdb and include only in-frame sequences with V and J called. Some clones fail to appear in such tables; in the studies checked, an unresolved V gene covers under half of the shortfall, and the cause of the remainder is unknown. That table furnishes V, J and clone size, whereas the DNA furnished D and trimming. The sample includes 99,000 or so clones, with 93% observed a single time. Together, the top ten hold approximately 0.32% of the sample.

This clone was counted a few times. Its antigen target is currently unknown. Base qualities are not provided; no much larger clone lies one nucleotide away. TCRbeta CDR3 sequencing was performed on sorted unstimulated T cells and on proliferating T cells recovered from mixed lymphocyte reactions. Fresh whole blood from about 11 HLA-typed healthy donors was used as the source from which PBMCs were isolated. Taken from cysteine to phenylalanine, the CDR3 has 16 residues. Only the CDR3 region is kept as DNA, spanning 48 bases read in frame from base 1. V trim: 5 bases; J trim: 7 bases; unmatched bases: 15. The germline V gene encodes CDR1 SGHDT and CDR2 YYEEEE. Overall results and qualifications from the work: No functional confirmation was obtained for the suppressive function of proliferating Tregs from siplizumab cultures. The cumulative frequency of alloreactive sequences that could be traced back to unstimulated CD4+ memory T cells was significantly reduced by siplizumab. Unstimulated naive T cells appeared to be more diverse than memory T cells, and naive cells seemed to make a substantial contribution to the alloresponse. Roughly 75-97% of proliferating CD4+ or CD8+ clones could not be assigned a naive or memory phenotype. Of the alloreactive CD4+ clones that could be mapped, the Treg-derived share averaged around 70% with siplizumab compared with 25% to 30% in control reactions. Sequences below about 10^-5 frequency were poorly captured, so only a minor fraction of alloreactive clones could be mapped to unstimulated subsets.

The source is a human donor in good health. The rearrangement combines TRBV5-6 with TRBJ2-7; a stretch of 10 junction bases matches TRBD1. The specimen was CD4+ T cells sorted from blood. The DNA sequence reads TGTGCCAGCAGGGGGAGGGGACAGGGGTTAGGAGATGAGCAGTACTTC. Its product reads: CASRGRGQGLGDEQYF.